Listed here is a single TCR beta chain. There is no known antigen for this receptor. Per-base quality was not reported, and no clone a single base away is much larger than it. In total, roughly 670 healthy bone marrow donors made up the cohort. At the time of sampling, all cohort members were nominally healthy, though unrecorded immune exposures were likely present. The donor tested CMV seropositive and was one of the 289 seropositive cohort members. A peripheral blood sample was provided by each donor, and peripheral blood mononuclear cells were used for TCR beta sequencing. Genomic DNA extraction from the blood cell samples was performed with the Qiagen DNeasy Blood Extraction Kit. The library was prepared using the immunoSEQ multiplex PCR assay. For the multiplex PCR, a mixture combining 60 forward primers for TCR Vbeta segments and 13 reverse primers for TCR Jbeta segments was used. A multiplex PCR assay on genomic DNA amplified the CDR3 region of rearranged TCR beta genes. On the Illumina HiSeq System, the amplified TCR beta libraries were sequenced as 87-base-pair reads. Concerning the study's data processing: A later analysis tallied 75 million to 85 million unique TCR beta chains across the 700 or so repertoires, and about 12 million of those chains were shared by two or more donors. Raw reads were error-corrected and collapsed into unique sequences by a nearest-neighbor algorithm in which closely related sequences were merged to remove PCR and sequencing errors. V, D and J gene segments were assigned by aligning CDR3 sequences to IMGT reference sequences. For a sequence to be retained, at least a six-nucleotide match to both a V gene segment and a J gene segment was required. Rearrangements were classified as productive when the CDR3 lacked stop codons and remained in frame with V and J, and all other rearrangements were classified as non-productive. Following IMGT convention, CDR3 was defined as the stretch from the second conserved V-encoded cysteine to the conserved J-encoded phenylalanine. The earlier analysis of 500 to 750 of the donors excluded any sequence lacking an unambiguous match to a single V gene segment. An earlier analysis of just under 600 of the donors called V segments functional above 56.7% productive rearrangements and segregating when the between-donor standard deviation exceeded 5%. To diagnose cytomegalovirus status from the catalog of TCR beta chain sequences, a statistical classification framework was built. In a later analysis, V and J genes were assigned by comparing TCR nucleotide sequences against IMGT/GENE-DB human TR gene sequences. In a later analysis, CDR3 sequences and most-parsimonious VDJ recombination scenarios were assigned using the TCRdist pipeline. In a later analysis, each TCR beta chain was defined by its CDR3 amino acid sequence together with its V-gene family, and reads without a unique V-gene family were excluded. To address suspected cross-contamination and a sequencing artifact, a later analysis removed under 600 highly shared, low-generation-probability nucleotide sequences. For each public chain, a later analysis derived a clonal expansion index from normalized ranks of inferred template counts within each repertoire. In a later analysis, generation probabilities were computed using a VDJ recombination model fitted to out-of-frame rearrangements, and the results were checked against IGoR. In a later analysis, TCR-TCR, TCR-HLA and TCR-CMV co-occurrence was scored with hypergeometric tests, and a repertoire-size bias correction was applied to TCR pairs. To estimate false discovery rates, a later analysis permuted the HLA or CMV assignments 20 times. In a later analysis, co-occurring TCRs were grouped using DBSCAN, with TCRdist sequence similarity added in when clustering inside HLA-allele-positive subsets. Repertoires with fewer than 30,000 or more than 120,000 public chains were left out of co-occurrence clustering, as were roughly five repertoires with anomalous nucleotide sharing. TCRdb re-hosts the immuneACCESS table, in-frame sequences only. Its copies lack some clones; in the studies checked, an unresolved V gene accounts for under half of them, and the cause for the rest is not known. That table furnishes V, J and clone size, whereas the DNA furnished D and trimming. Present in this sample are 150,000 to 200,000 clones, 80% to 90% of which were seen just once. The ten largest clones represent 1% to 1.5% of the sample.

For this chain, trimming is 3 bases at the V end and 5 bases at the J end, and the number of junction bases without a gene match is 11. Counted from cysteine to phenylalanine, this CDR3 has 16 amino acids. Of the read, only the CDR3 DNA is kept; its 48 bases are in frame from base 1. The CDR1 and CDR2 encoded by the germline V gene are LGHNA and YNFKEQ. These data belong to a study of cytomegalovirus exposure and HLA in healthy donors (dated by TCRdb to 2015 to 2018). With regard to the full study: According to an earlier analysis of 587 of the donors, about 180 million T cells yielded 90 million to 140 million unique TCR beta sequences and more than 250 Gb of sequence data. In a later genetic analysis, genome-wide SNP genotypes for about 65% of the 666 donors were used, and that subset was treated as a discovery cohort. Among a few hundred genotyped donors of the cohort, an average of approximately 230,000 unique TCR beta nucleotide sequences were sequenced per donor, roughly 18% of them non-productive. The later analysis used no new phenotypic data to find candidate immune exposures, relying instead on TCR beta sequences and their occurrence across donors. A later analysis re-analyzed previously published TCR beta repertoires from 500 to 700 donors and added high-resolution HLA genotyping to study TCR occurrence patterns. Of the roughly 400 genotyped donors, roughly 76% were placed in the genetic ancestry cluster associated with self-reported Caucasian donors. Typing coverage differed by locus: A, B, C, DRB1 and DQB1 were typed in about 620-630 donors, DQA1 in about 500, DPA1 in roughly 590, and DPB1 in roughly 450. HLA typing included class I and class II loci at four-digit resolution. About 300 gigabases of sequencing data and 70 million to 100 million unique TCR sequences made up an early release that covered several hundred HLA-typed donors. The study combined high-throughput TCR immunosequencing, statistical association of individual TCRs with disease status, and machine learning to predict cytomegalovirus infection status. The study profiled the T cell repertoires of hundreds of subjects by immunosequencing and related them to cytomegalovirus serostatus. Donor age, sex, ethnicity and CMV serostatus were compiled alongside the repertoire data. Besides the first cohort of some 670 subjects, a separate validation cohort made up of around 120 different subjects was used. Every discovery cohort repertoire had been produced on one sequencing platform. An earlier analysis of about 620 of the donors applied high-throughput TCR beta sequencing to assess whether each TCR beta V gene segment acted as functional or pseudogenic. Because of strong linkage in the cohort, roughly five DR-DQ haplotypes were treated as single units for association and clustering. The study aimed to test whether signatures of past pathogen exposure could be identified by cataloging public T cell receptors.

The investigation overall reported the following: Some IMGT-functional V segments, including TRBV6-2 and TRBV6-3, could not be told apart with the 87-base-pair reads, so those segments were excluded. Strong co-occurrence of HLA alleles, especially DR and DQ, made assigning TCR associations to individual alleles difficult. According to the authors, the approach could potentially be generalized to other disease states and immunological phenotypes. A later genetic analysis reported fewer N-insertions in productive TCRs among donors in an Asian-associated ancestry cluster than the roughly 700-donor mean. Most CMV-associated TCR beta chains appeared to be HLA-restricted in a later analysis, and the HLA associations seemed to be driven largely by CMV exposure. CMV serostatus was the only immune exposure information available for the cohort. In vitro tests confirmed that three of the cytomegalovirus-associated TCR beta chains recognize cytomegalovirus antigens. Because counts were too low, more than 15 rarely observed V segments, including chromosome 9 orphons, were excluded from the earlier analysis of 500 to 700 of the donors. An association between a missense DCLRE1C variant and V-gene and J-gene trimming of TCR beta chains was found in a later genetic analysis and replicated in an independent cohort. A further reported finding was that TCR beta sequences accurately predicted the HLA-A and HLA-B alleles for most subjects in the first cohort. Roughly uniform sequencing depth across donors was assumed in presence/absence analyses, although this assumption may not hold. A cluster of highly shared sequence variants was judged likely to be a technical artifact of the sequencing pipeline. While some public TCRs were present in many individuals, most TCR sequences turned up only very rarely across donors. The study listed 150 to 200 TCR beta chains as associated with cytomegalovirus. Linkage disequilibrium might explain the correlated functional status among segregating V segments, but an unknown experimental factor could not be excluded. Only TCR beta chains were sequenced in this cohort, and the absence of alpha or paired-chain data limited detectable features. In a later analysis, HLA-associated TCR beta chains showed more clonal expansion and lower generation probabilities than non-associated chains that were equally common. Because HLA typing was unavailable for some donors at each locus, only the typed subset was used in association tests. In a later analysis, TCR association rates were found to vary across HLA loci, with the most associated TCRs seen for DRB1 alleles and the fewest for HLA-C alleles. Broadly in line with IMGT annotations, most TCR beta V segments showed up in productive rearrangements about 87% or about 30% of the time in an earlier analysis of several hundred of the donors. The classifier was reported to diagnose cytomegalovirus status with high specificity and sensitivity in both the original and validation cohorts. At a false discovery rate of 0.05, a later analysis linked around 15,000 TCR beta sequences to specific HLA alleles. In a later analysis, several top co-occurrence clusters were reported to appear linked to parvovirus B19, influenza, CMV and Epstein-Barr virus.

The specimen sequenced was PBMCs. This receptor was obtained from a girl aged 2 to 9 in good health and CMV-seropositive. In this chain, TRBV4-2 is recombined with TRBJ2-5; 8 central bases correspond to TRBD2. CDR3 protein: CASSHHPSGSGETQYF. The nucleotide sequence is given as TGTGCCAGCAGCCATCATCCCAGCGGGAGCGGTGAGACCCAGTACTTC.